The clone carrying this TCR beta chain was found many times. Time point: patch test 2, 6 weeks after DPC sensitization. Treatment in this sample: therapeutic diphenylcyclopropenone sensitization with weekly scalp DPC. This sample was included in a study of human T cells and chemical hapten exposure. TCRdb redid the calling of the RACE reads with MiXCR, one entry per CDR3 protein. The sample consists of some 57,000 distinct CDR3 sequences, around 10% of them appearing once. Germline V gene sequence: CDR1 KGHSH, CDR2 LQKENI. This CDR3 contains 15 residues. V gave up 3 bases and J gave up 5 bases, with 16 bases separating them.

The input for sequencing was whole blood, taken in connection with sensitization to the hapten diphenylcyclopropenone (DPC). The rearrangement links TRBV18 to TRBJ1-1; D unresolved. The TCR comes from a woman aged 45 to 65 with alopecia areata. Some clones in this sample may be carry-over from other donors' samples. CDR3 DNA sequence: TGTGCCAGCTCACCTGGGGTATTCGAGCGTACTGAAGCTTTCTTT. Its translation is CASSPGVFERTEAFF.